Listed below are T cell receptor beta chains from one sample, sequenced in a study of blood T cell repertoires in COVID-19. The assay was immunoSEQ multiplex PCR, and TCRdb's table has in-frame clones only and misses some. The profile shows a few hundred thousand clones, over 75% of them singletons. Material: peripheral blood. The source of these receptors is a human donor in a cohort sampled during active COVID-19. Both conserved end residues are part of each CDR3. D genes are given only for firm matches.

v_call: TRBV6-5; d_call: TRBD2; j_call: TRBJ2-3; cdr3_aa: CASSSSGTMRYF
v_call: TRBV21-1; d_call: -; j_call: TRBJ2-3; cdr3_aa: CASIPPDTQYF
v_call: TRBV7-9; d_call: -; j_call: TRBJ1-1; cdr3_aa: CASSLGGLNTEAFF
v_call: TRBV30; d_call: -; j_call: TRBJ2-5; cdr3_aa: CAWSYRGETQYF
v_call: TRBV5-6; d_call: -; j_call: TRBJ2-7; cdr3_aa: CASSLKRRSGSTYEQYF
v_call: TRBV6-1; d_call: -; j_call: TRBJ1-4; cdr3_aa: CASSEALIRATTNEKLFF
v_call: TRBV5-1; d_call: -; j_call: TRBJ2-7; cdr3_aa: CASSRVQGPMSASHEQYF
v_call: TRBV24-1; d_call: -; j_call: TRBJ2-2; cdr3_aa: CATSDLRGIANTGELFF
v_call: TRBV5-6; d_call: -; j_call: TRBJ2-2; cdr3_aa: CASTPYGGTLGELFF
v_call: TRBV12-5; d_call: -; j_call: TRBJ2-3; cdr3_aa: CASGFGRDTQYF
v_call: TRBV30; d_call: -; j_call: TRBJ2-7; cdr3_aa: CAWSVRDEQYF
v_call: TRBV18; d_call: TRBD2; j_call: TRBJ2-1; cdr3_aa: CASSTTTGTSGNNEQFF
v_call: TRBV12-3/TRBV12-4; d_call: -; j_call: TRBJ1-2; cdr3_aa: CASSLSENYGYTF
v_call: TRBV7-2; d_call: TRBD2; j_call: TRBJ2-3; cdr3_aa: CASSSTSTSGGSGDTQYF
v_call: TRBV7-3; d_call: TRBD2; j_call: TRBJ2-7; cdr3_aa: CASSPQRGSYEQYF
v_call: TRBV14; d_call: -; j_call: TRBJ2-7; cdr3_aa: CASSKKAGSYEQYF
v_call: TRBV10-2; d_call: TRBD1; j_call: TRBJ2-7; cdr3_aa: CASTTPGGGYEQYF
v_call: TRBV23-1; d_call: TRBD1; j_call: TRBJ2-4; cdr3_aa: CASSQPNRTGPGDKNIQYF
v_call: TRBV10-3; d_call: TRBD2; j_call: TRBJ2-1; cdr3_aa: CATVTSGGRGNEQFF
v_call: TRBV30; d_call: TRBD1; j_call: TRBJ2-7; cdr3_aa: CAWSPQGVTYEQYF
v_call: TRBV5-4; d_call: -; j_call: TRBJ1-1; cdr3_aa: CASSPQAMNTEAFF
v_call: TRBV5-6; d_call: -; j_call: TRBJ2-3; cdr3_aa: CASSFRAAIYTDTQYF
v_call: TRBV29-1; d_call: TRBD1; j_call: TRBJ2-7; cdr3_aa: CSVVDVGQGYEQYF
v_call: TRBV4-1; d_call: -; j_call: TRBJ1-5; cdr3_aa: CASSQDGGVYQPQHF
v_call: TRBV3-1/TRBV3-2; d_call: -; j_call: TRBJ2-1; cdr3_aa: CASSPRAGSYNEQFF
v_call: TRBV28; d_call: -; j_call: TRBJ2-7; cdr3_aa: CASSFNGVYEQYF
v_call: TRBV28; d_call: -; j_call: TRBJ1-4; cdr3_aa: CASTEGATNEKLFF
v_call: TRBV29-1; d_call: -; j_call: TRBJ2-7; cdr3_aa: CSVETGRRGGYEQYF
v_call: TRBV29-1; d_call: TRBD1; j_call: TRBJ1-2; cdr3_aa: CSVGWDREDYGYTF
v_call: TRBV5-1; d_call: -; j_call: TRBJ1-3; cdr3_aa: CASSLEGAVNTIYF
v_call: TRBV5-1; d_call: TRBD2; j_call: TRBJ2-4; cdr3_aa: CASSLGLADENIQYF
v_call: TRBV7-9; d_call: -; j_call: TRBJ2-1; cdr3_aa: CASSLRGNEQFF
v_call: TRBV5-1; d_call: -; j_call: TRBJ1-2; cdr3_aa: CASSLGTRYGYTF
v_call: TRBV9; d_call: -; j_call: TRBJ2-6; cdr3_aa: CASSPPLASGANVLTF
v_call: TRBV11-3; d_call: TRBD2; j_call: TRBJ2-2; cdr3_aa: CASSLEGLAGTGELFF
v_call: TRBV7-9; d_call: TRBD1; j_call: TRBJ2-7; cdr3_aa: CASSRQGLEQYF
v_call: TRBV9; d_call: -; j_call: TRBJ2-2; cdr3_aa: CASSVGGASRTGELFF
v_call: TRBV28; d_call: -; j_call: TRBJ2-7; cdr3_aa: CASSSNGESSYEQYF
v_call: TRBV9; d_call: -; j_call: TRBJ2-3; cdr3_aa: CASSARIRGSSTDTQYF
v_call: TRBV29-1; d_call: -; j_call: TRBJ1-2; cdr3_aa: CSASANNYGYTF
v_call: TRBV4-1; d_call: -; j_call: TRBJ1-3; cdr3_aa: CASSHDHGGGNTIYF
v_call: TRBV28; d_call: -; j_call: TRBJ1-3; cdr3_aa: CASSLSSGNTIYF
v_call: TRBV7-8; d_call: -; j_call: TRBJ1-1; cdr3_aa: CASSVQGVTEAFF